A single sample is the source of the 4 T cell receptor beta chains below, sequenced in a study of cytomegalovirus exposure and HLA in healthy donors. The PCR was carried out with 60 Vbeta primers and 13 Jbeta primers. Generated by immunoSEQ multiplex PCR, the TCRdb table keeps only in-frame clones and is missing some. This table has about 95,000 clones, approximately 85% appearing once. Sequenced input: PBMCs. These receptors originate from a man aged 25-40 years in good health and CMV-seropositive.

The V call is TRBV10-3, the J call TRBJ2-7; 12 bases are shared with TRBD2. V lost 3 bases to trimming and J lost 2 bases; unmatched junction nucleotides: 5. This CDR3 is 16 amino acids long. The germline gives CDR1 ENHRY, CDR2 SYGVKD. The CDR3 sequence: CAISDWTSGNTYEQYF. CDR3 DNA: TGTGCCATCAGTGATTGGACTAGCGGGAATACCTACGAGCAGTACTTC.

J is TRBJ2-1 and V is TRBV5-6; possible D gene TRBD1, 6 bases. This CDR3 spans 13 amino acids. Between the trimmed V and J ends, which lost 2 bases and 7 bases, there was a span of 10 bases. Germline CDR1 reads SGHDT; CDR2 reads YYEEEE. CDR3 nucleotide sequence: TGTGCCAGCAGCTTTGGCAGGGGTAATGAGCAGTTCTTC. It encodes CASSFGRGNEQFF.

For the CDR3, the DNA is TGTGCCAGCAGCTTACCCGGACAGGGCGGCACTGAAGCTTTCTTT. Amino acids: CASSLPGQGGTEAFF. The rearrangement links TRBV7-6 to TRBJ1-1, with 8 bases fitting TRBD1. CDR3 length: 15 residues. The J segment lost 4 bases and the V segment lost 2 bases, leaving 6 bases of the junction unmatched. Germline loops: CDR1 SGHVS, CDR2 FNYEAQ.

This clone was seen a few times. The chain uses TRBV5-4 and TRBJ1-5; TRBD1 matches at 7 bases. This CDR3 comprises 14 residues. The V gene's germline CDR1 is SGHNT and CDR2 YYREEE (reference sequence). V lost 1 base and J lost 2; bases outside the gene matches: 0. The CDR3 region is CASSLQGGNQPQHF. As DNA, the CDR3 is TGTGCCAGCAGCTTGCAGGGGGGCAATCAGCCCCAGCATTTT.